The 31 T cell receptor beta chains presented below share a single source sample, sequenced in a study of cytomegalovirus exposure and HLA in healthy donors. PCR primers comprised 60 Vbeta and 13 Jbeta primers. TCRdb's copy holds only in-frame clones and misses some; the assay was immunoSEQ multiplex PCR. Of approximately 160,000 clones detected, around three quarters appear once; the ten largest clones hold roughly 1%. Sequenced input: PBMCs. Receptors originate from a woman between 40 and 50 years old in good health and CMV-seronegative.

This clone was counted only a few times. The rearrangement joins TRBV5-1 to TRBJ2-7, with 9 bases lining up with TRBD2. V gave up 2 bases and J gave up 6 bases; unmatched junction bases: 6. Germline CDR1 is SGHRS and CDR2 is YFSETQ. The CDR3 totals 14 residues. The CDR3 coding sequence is TGCGCCAGCAGCTTAGAGAGCGGGAGGAGCGAGCAGTACTTC. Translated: CASSLESGRSEQYF.

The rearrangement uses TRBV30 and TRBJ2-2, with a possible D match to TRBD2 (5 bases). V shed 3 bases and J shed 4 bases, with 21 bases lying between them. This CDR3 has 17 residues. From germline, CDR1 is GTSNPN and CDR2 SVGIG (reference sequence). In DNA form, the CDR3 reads TGTGCCTGGAGCCTCCTCCCGGGTGGGAGTGTCACCGGGGAGCTGTTTTTT. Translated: CAWSLLPGGSVTGELFF. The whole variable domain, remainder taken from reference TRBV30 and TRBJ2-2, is SQTIHQWPATLVQPVGSPLSLECTVEGTSNPNLYWYRQAAGRGLQLLFYSVGIGQISSEVPQNLSASRPQDRQFILSSKKLLLSDSGFYLCAWSLLPGGSVTGELFFGEGSRLTVL.

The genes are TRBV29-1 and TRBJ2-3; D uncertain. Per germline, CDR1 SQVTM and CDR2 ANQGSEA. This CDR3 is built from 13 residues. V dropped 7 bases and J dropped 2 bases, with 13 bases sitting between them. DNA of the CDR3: TGCAGCGCCCGACCGACACTCACAGATACGCAGTATTTT. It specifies CSARPTLTDTQYF.

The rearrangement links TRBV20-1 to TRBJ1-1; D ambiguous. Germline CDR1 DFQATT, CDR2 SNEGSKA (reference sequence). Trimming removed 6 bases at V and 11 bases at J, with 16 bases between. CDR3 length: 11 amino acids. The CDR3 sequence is CSATSGSAAFF. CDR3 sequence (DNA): TGCAGTGCCACCTCTGGGAGCGCGGCTTTCTTT.

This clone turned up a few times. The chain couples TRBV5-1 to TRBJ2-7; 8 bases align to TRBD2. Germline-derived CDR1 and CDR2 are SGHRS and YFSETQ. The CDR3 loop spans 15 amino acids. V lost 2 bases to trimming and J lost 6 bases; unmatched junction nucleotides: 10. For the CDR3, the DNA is TGCGCCAGCAGCTTATCACTAGCGGCAGATAGCGAGCAGTACTTC. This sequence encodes CASSLSLAADSEQYF.

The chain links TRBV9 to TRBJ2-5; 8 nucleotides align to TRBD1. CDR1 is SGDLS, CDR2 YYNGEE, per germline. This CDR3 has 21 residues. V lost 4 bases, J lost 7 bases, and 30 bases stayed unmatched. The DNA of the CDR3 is TGTGCCAGCAGCCCCACTATCCCGACAGGGGACTGGGGAAGCCTGCCCCCGACCCAGTACTTC. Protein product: CASSPTIPTGDWGSLPPTQYF.

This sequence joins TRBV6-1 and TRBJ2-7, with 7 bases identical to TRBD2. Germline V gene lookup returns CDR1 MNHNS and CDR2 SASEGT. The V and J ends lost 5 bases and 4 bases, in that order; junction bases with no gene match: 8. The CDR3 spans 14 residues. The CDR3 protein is CASSSPGLPYEQYF. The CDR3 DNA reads TGTGCCAGCAGTTCCCCGGGACTACCTTACGAGCAGTACTTC.

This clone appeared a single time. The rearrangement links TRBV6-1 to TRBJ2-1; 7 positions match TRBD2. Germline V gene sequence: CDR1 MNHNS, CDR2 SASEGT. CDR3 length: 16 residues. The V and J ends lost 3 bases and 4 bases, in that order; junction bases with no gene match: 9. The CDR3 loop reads CASSDSPTSAYNEQFF. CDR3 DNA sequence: TGTGCCAGCAGTGATAGCCCTACTAGCGCTTACAATGAGCAGTTCTTC.

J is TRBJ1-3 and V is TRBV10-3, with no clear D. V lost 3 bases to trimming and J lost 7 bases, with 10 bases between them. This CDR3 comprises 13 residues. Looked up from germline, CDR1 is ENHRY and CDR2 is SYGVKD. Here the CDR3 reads CAISDGLGNTIYF. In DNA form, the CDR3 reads TGTGCCATCAGTGATGGACTCGGGAACACCATATATTTT.

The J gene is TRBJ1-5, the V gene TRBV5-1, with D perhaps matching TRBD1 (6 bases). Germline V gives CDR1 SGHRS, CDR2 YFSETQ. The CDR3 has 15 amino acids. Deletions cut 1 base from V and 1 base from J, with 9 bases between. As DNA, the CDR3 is TGCGCCAGCAGCTTGAGGGGGGGAAGCAATCAGCCCCAGCATTTT. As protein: CASSLRGGSNQPQHF.

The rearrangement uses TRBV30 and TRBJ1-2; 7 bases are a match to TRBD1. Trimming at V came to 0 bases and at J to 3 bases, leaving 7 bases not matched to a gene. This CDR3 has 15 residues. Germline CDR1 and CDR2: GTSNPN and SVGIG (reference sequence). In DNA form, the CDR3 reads TGTGCCTGGAGTGTAGGTGCGGGACAGCACTATGGCTACACCTTC. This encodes CAWSVGAGQHYGYTF.

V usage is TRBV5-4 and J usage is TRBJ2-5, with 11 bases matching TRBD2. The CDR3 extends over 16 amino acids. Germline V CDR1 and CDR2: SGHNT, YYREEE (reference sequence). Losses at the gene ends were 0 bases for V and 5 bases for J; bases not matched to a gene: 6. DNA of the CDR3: TGTGCCAGCAGCTTGGCCAAACTAGCGGGAGTGGAGACCCAGTACTTC. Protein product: CASSLAKLAGVETQYF.

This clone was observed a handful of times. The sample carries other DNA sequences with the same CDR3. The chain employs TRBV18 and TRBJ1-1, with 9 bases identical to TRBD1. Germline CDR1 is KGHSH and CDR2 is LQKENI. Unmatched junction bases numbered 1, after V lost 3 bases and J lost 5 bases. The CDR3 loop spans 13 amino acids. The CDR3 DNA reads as TGTGCCAGCTCACCGACAGGGGGGACTGAAGCTTTCTTT. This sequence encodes CASSPTGGTEAFF.

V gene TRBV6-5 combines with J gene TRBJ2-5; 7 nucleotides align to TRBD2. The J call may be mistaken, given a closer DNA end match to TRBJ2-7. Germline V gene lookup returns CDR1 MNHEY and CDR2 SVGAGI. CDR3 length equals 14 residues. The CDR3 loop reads CASSTSASAHEQYF. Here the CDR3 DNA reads TGTGCCAGCAGTACTAGCGCCTCGGCCCACGAGCAGTACTTC.

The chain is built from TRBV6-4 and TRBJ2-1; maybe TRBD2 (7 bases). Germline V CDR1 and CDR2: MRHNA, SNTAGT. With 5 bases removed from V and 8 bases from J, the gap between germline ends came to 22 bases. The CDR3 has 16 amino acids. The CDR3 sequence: CASSREGGGAGDEQFF. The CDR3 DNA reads TGTGCCAGCAGTCGAGAGGGGGGAGGGGCTGGTGATGAGCAGTTCTTC.

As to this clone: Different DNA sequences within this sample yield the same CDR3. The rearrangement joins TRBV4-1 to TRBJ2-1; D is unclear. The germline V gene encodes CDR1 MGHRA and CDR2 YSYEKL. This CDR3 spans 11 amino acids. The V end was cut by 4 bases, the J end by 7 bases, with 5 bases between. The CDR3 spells CASSLSNEQFF. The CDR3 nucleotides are TGCGCCAGCAGCCTTTCTAATGAGCAGTTCTTC.

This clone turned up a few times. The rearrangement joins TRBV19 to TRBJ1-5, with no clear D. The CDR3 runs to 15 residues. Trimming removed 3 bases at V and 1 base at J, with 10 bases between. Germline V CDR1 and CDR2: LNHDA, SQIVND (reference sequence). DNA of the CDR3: TGTGCCAGTAGTATGTCCGGGTGGAGCAATCAGCCCCAGCATTTT. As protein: CASSMSGWSNQPQHF.

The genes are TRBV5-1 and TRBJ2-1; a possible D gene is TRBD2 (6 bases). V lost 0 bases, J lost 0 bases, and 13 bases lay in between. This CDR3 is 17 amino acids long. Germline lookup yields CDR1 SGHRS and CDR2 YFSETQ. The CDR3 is CASSLEPADYSYNEQFF. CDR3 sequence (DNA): TGCGCCAGCAGCTTGGAACCAGCGGACTACTCCTACAATGAGCAGTTCTTC.

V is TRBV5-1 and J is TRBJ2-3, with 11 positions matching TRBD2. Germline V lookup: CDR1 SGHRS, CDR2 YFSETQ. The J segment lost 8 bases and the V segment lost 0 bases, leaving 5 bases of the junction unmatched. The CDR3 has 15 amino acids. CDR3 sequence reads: CASSLEWLAGGTQYF. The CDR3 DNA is TGCGCCAGCAGCTTGGAGTGGCTAGCGGGAGGTACGCAGTATTTT.

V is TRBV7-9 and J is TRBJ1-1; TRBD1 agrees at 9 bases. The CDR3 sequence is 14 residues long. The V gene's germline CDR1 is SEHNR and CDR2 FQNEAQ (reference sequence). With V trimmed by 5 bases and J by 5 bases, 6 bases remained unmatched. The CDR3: CASSRDREVTEAFF. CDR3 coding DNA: TGTGCCAGCAGCCGGGACAGGGAAGTGACTGAAGCTTTCTTT.

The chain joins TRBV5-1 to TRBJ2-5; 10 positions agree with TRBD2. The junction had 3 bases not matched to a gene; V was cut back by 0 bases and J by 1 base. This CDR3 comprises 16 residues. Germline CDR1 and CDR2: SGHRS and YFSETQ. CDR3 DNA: TGCGCCAGCAGCTTGGGGCTAGCGGGAGCCCAAGAGACCCAGTACTTC. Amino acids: CASSLGLAGAQETQYF.

CDR3 protein: CASSLSPNTGTAMADTQYF. The CDR3, as DNA: TGCGCCAGCAGCTTGTCACCCAATACCGGGACAGCGATGGCAGATACGCAGTATTTT. The chain uses TRBV5-1 and TRBJ2-3; TRBD1 aligns across 7 bases. Per the germline V gene, CDR1 is SGHRS and CDR2 is YFSETQ. The CDR3 is 19 residues long. V lost 1 base to trimming and J lost 4 bases; unmatched junction nucleotides: 18.

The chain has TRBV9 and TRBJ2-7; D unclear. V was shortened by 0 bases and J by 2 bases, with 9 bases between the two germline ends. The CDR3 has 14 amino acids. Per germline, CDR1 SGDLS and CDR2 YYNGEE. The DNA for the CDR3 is TGTGCCAGCAGCGTAGATATTAGTACCTACGAGCAGTACTTC. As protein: CASSVDISTYEQYF.

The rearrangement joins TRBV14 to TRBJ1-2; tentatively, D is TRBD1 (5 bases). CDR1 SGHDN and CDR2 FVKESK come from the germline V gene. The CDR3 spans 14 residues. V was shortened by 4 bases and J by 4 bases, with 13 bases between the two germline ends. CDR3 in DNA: TGTGCCAGCAGCCCGGGGGAGCTTTTCTATGGCTACACCTTC. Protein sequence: CASSPGELFYGYTF.

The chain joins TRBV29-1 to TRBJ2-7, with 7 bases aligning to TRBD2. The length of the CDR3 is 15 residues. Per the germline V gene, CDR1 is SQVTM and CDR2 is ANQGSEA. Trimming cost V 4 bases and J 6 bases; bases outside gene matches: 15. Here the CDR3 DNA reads TGCAGCGTTGGGGGGATAGGCGGAACGGGAGGCGAGCAGTACTTC. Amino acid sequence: CSVGGIGGTGGEQYF.

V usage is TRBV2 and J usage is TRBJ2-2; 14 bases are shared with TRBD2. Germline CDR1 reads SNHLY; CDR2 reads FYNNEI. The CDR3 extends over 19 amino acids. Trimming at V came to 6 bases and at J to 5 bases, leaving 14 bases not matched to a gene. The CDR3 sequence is CASSPGGTSGSRGTGELFF. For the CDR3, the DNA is TGTGCCAGCAGCCCAGGGGGGACTAGCGGGAGTCGAGGGACCGGGGAGCTGTTTTTT.

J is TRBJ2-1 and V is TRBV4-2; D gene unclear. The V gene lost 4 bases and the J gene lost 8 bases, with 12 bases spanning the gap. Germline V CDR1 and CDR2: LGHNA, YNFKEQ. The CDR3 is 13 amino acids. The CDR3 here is CASSREDRDEQFF. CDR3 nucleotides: TGTGCCAGCAGCCGAGAGGATCGGGATGAGCAGTTCTTC.

The chain's CDR3 is CASSRTAGTGELFF. The CDR3 DNA is TGTGCCAGCAGTCGGACAGCCGGCACCGGGGAGCTGTTTTTT. This chain uses TRBV25-1 with TRBJ2-2, with D possibly TRBD1 on 6 matching bases. V was cut by 5 bases and J by 4 bases, with 11 bases left in between. The V gene's germline CDR1 is MGHDK and CDR2 SYGVNS. The CDR3 sequence is 14 residues long.

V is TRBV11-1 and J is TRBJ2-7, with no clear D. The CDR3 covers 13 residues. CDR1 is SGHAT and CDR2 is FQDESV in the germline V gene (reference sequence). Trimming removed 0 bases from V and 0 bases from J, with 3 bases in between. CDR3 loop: CASSLALSYEQYF. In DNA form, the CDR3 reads TGTGCCAGCAGCTTAGCACTCTCCTACGAGCAGTACTTC.

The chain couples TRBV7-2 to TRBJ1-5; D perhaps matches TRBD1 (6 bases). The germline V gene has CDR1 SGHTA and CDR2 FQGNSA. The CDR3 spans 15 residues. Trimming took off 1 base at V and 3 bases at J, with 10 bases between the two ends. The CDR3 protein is CASSLVWTDNQPQHF. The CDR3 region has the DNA TGTGCCAGCAGCTTAGTTTGGACAGACAATCAGCCCCAGCATTTT.

CDR3 loop: CASSPDSGNQPQHF. CDR3 DNA: TGTGCCAGCAGCCCTGACTCGGGCAATCAGCCCCAGCATTTT. The rearrangement links TRBV7-9 to TRBJ1-5; D gene unclear. The CDR3 is 14 residues long. The germline gives CDR1 SEHNR, CDR2 FQNEAQ (reference sequence). Trimming removed 5 bases at V and 2 bases at J, with 10 bases between.